One sample yielded the 13 T cell receptor beta chains listed below, sequenced in a study of T cell repertoires in cytomegalovirus infection. TCRdb recomputed calls from the reads with MiXCR, one row per CDR3 protein. The table shows a few hundred thousand distinct CDR3 sequences, with approximately 40% occurring only once. These receptors have no known antigen. Sequences were derived from cultured PBMCs, sampled from culture after CMV antigen stimulation. Receptors originate from a human donor in good health (CMV status not recorded). Some clones in this sample may be carry-over from other donors' samples.

The chain has TRBV7-2 and TRBJ1-2, with TRBD1 matching over 9 bases. The CDR3 has 15 amino acids. Unmatched junction bases numbered 11, after V lost 5 bases and J lost 7 bases. CDR1 and CDR2 from the germline V gene are SGHTA and FQGNSA. The CDR3 DNA reads as TGTGCCAGCAGCACCAGACAGGGGGTATTAGGTGGCTACACCTTC. Translating gives CASSTRQGVLGGYTF.

This clonotype has just a few counts. The chain employs TRBV18 and TRBJ2-1; the match to TRBD2 covers 11 bases. The CDR3 has 16 residues. Germline values: CDR1 KGHSH, CDR2 LQKENI. The trim removed 3 bases at V and 4 bases at J, leaving 5 bases unmatched. Here the CDR3 reads CASSPPTSGGYNEQFF. In DNA form, the CDR3 reads TGTGCCAGCTCACCCCCCACTAGCGGGGGATACAATGAGCAGTTCTTC.

This chain connects TRBV7-2 to TRBJ2-3; 9 bases fit TRBD2. The J segment lost 1 base and the V segment lost 10 bases, leaving 9 bases of the junction unmatched. Looked up from germline, CDR1 is SGHTA and CDR2 is FQGNSA. The CDR3 sequence is 15 residues long. The CDR3 here is CATSSRLAGTDTQYF. The DNA for the CDR3 is TGTGCCACCTCCTCTCGACTAGCGGGCACAGATACGCAGTATTTT.

The V and J genes are TRBV7-2 and TRBJ1-1; TRBD1 is a possible D gene (6 bases). V was shortened by 5 bases and J by 4 bases, with 20 bases between the two germline ends. The CDR3 is made up of 16 amino acids. The germline V gene has CDR1 SGHTA and CDR2 FQGNSA. CDR3 loop: CASSLKGGALPTEAFF. DNA for the CDR3: TGTGCCAGCAGCCTCAAGGGGGGGGCGCTTCCCACTGAAGCTTTCTTT.

The rearrangement uses TRBV12-3 or TRBV12-4 and TRBJ2-2, with TRBD1 identical over 7 bases. V lost 5 bases, J lost 6 bases, and 12 bases stayed unmatched. CDR3 size: 16 residues. The CDR3 DNA reads TGTGCCAGCAGTCCTCGACAGGGATGGGGGCCCGGGGAGCTGTTTTTT. Its protein product is CASSPRQGWGPGELFF.

The chain employs TRBV19 and TRBJ2-3; 8 bases align to TRBD1. CDR3 length: 15 residues. Trimming removed 3 bases from V and 2 bases from J; junction bases left unmatched: 4. From germline, CDR1 is LNHDA and CDR2 SQIVND (reference sequence). The CDR3 region is CASSITGGSTDTQYF. CDR3 bases: TGTGCCAGTAGTATCACAGGGGGATCCACAGATACGCAGTATTTT. Full variable domain (missing parts from reference TRBV19 and TRBJ2-3): DGGITQSPKYLFRKEGQNVTLSCEQNLNHDAMYWYRQDPGQGLRLIYYSQIVNDFQKGDIAEGYSVSREKKESFPLTVTSAQKNPTAFYLCASSITGGSTDTQYFGPGTRLTVL.

The V gene is TRBV10-3, the J gene TRBJ2-1; tentatively, D is TRBD1 or TRBD2 (5 bases each). The ends were cut back, 4 bases at V and 2 bases at J, with 21 bases in the middle. The CDR3 is 18 amino acids. Germline CDR1 ENHRY, CDR2 SYGVKD. The CDR3 DNA is TGTGCCATCAGTGGGGACCTAAACACGAAGGGGACCTACAATGAGCAGTTCTTC. Amino acids: CAISGDLNTKGTYNEQFF.

This clonotype has just a few counts. V usage is TRBV28 and J usage is TRBJ2-5; D is ambiguous. Germline lookup yields CDR1 MDHEN and CDR2 SYDVKM. The CDR3 has 12 amino acids. V was cut by 3 bases and J by 9 bases, with 11 bases left in between. The CDR3 here is CASSLVGHPQYF. The CDR3 DNA reads TGTGCCAGCAGTTTGGTGGGCCACCCCCAGTACTTC.

V is TRBV7-2 and J is TRBJ2-7; 11 bases line up with TRBD2. V shed 5 bases, J shed 3 bases, and the junction held 9 bases outside the gene matches. Germline V lookup: CDR1 SGHTA, CDR2 FQGNSA. The CDR3 has 16 amino acids. CDR3 loop: CASSQSSGRVLYEQYF. As DNA, the CDR3 is TGTGCCAGCAGCCAAAGTAGCGGGAGGGTCCTCTACGAGCAGTACTTC.

The V gene is TRBV20-1, the J gene TRBJ2-7; tentatively, D is TRBD1 (6 bases). V dropped 4 bases and J dropped 3 bases, with 16 bases sitting between them. This CDR3 contains 14 residues. From germline, CDR1 is DFQATT and CDR2 SNEGSKA (reference sequence). In DNA, the CDR3 is TGCAGTGCTAACAGGGAACTAAACCTCTACGAGCAGTACTTC. Protein sequence: CSANRELNLYEQYF.

The gene calls are TRBV7-8 and TRBJ2-2; 13 nucleotides match TRBD2. Per the germline V gene, CDR1 is SGHVS and CDR2 is FQNEAQ. J lost 7 bases, V lost 3 bases, and 5 bases had no gene match. There are 16 residues in the CDR3. CDR3 sequence: CASSLRTSGRSGELFF. CDR3 in DNA: TGTGCCAGCAGCTTGAGGACTAGCGGGAGAAGCGGGGAGCTGTTTTTT.

This chain links TRBV11-3 with TRBJ2-5, with 11 bases fitting TRBD2. CDR1 and CDR2 from the germline V gene are SGHNT and YENEEA. V shed 3 bases and J 3 bases; nucleotides not matched to a gene: 9. CDR3 size: 17 residues. CDR3 sequence (DNA): TGTGCCAGCAGCTTCGGGCTAGCGGGGGGCGGGGAAGAGACCCAGTACTTC. Amino acid sequence: CASSFGLAGGGEETQYF.

This clonotype was counted a few times. V gene TRBV7-2 combines with J gene TRBJ2-2, with a tentative D call TRBD1 (5 bases). Germline loops: CDR1 SGHTA, CDR2 FQGNSA. The CDR3 consists of 15 residues. V gave up 0 bases and J gave up 4 bases, with 9 bases separating them. The CDR3 DNA is TGTGCCAGCAGCTTAGCGGGGCGCCGCACCGGGGAGCTGTTTTTT. This gives the protein CASSLAGRRTGELFF.